The clone carrying this TCR beta chain was observed a handful of times. Its antigen remains unknown. The CDR3 contains 13 residues. With V trimmed by 5 bases and J by 5 bases, 5 bases remained unmatched. Germline assignment: CDR1 SGHTA and CDR2 FQGNSA. The data were obtained in a study of CD8 T cells in ankylosing spondylitis. Study-level results: What seemed typical of ankylosing spondylitis blood was a TCR beta motif built from roughly eight highly homologous variants. As for the disease-linked clones, they showed a CD8+ phenotype and occurred at relatively low frequencies in peripheral blood. Several of the motif variants were reported before in synovial fluid and blood from reactive arthritis.

Making the TCR beta libraries involved quantitative 5'-RACE with molecular barcodes. TCRdb analysed the 5' RACE reads with MiXCR anew, one entry per CDR3 protein. Among around 770,000 distinct CDR3 sequences listed, 12% were seen once. The rearrangement joins TRBV7-2 to TRBJ2-7, with TRBD2 matching 8 bases. The TCR originated in a male donor with ankylosing spondylitis. The sample comprised blood, either unsorted or a sorted T cell fraction (not recorded which). The CDR3 region has the DNA TGTGCCAGCAGCACCCTTAGCGGGAACGAGCAGTACTTC. It yields the protein CASSTLSGNEQYF.